The clone carrying this T cell receptor beta chain was counted between two and nine times. Its antigen remains unidentified. The data were taken from a study of Ad26.COV2.S vaccination and SARS-CoV-2 variants. Study-wide background: The authors gave Ad26.COV2.S intramuscularly, either once or twice 56 days apart.

The study's findings and limits: Quantification of TCR breadth and depth may have yielded underestimates of total T cell responses.

TCRdb keeps only in-frame clones here, not all; method: immunoSEQ multiplex PCR. The sample records roughly 680,000 clones, about 90% being singletons. Described treatment: roughly 20 received Ad26.COV2.S at low or high dose, single or two shots; 5 received placebo; per-sample allocation not given. All samples were drawn on day 63, counting from the first vaccine or placebo injection. Based in Boston, the donor was an adult of 18-55 years. Sequencing was performed on peripheral blood, taken in a trial of Ad26.COV2.S vaccine versus placebo. This sequence was found in a person aged 18-60 years who received the Ad26.COV2.S COVID-19 vaccine or a placebo.

The CDR3 here is CASSQPSGNTIYF. CDR3 in DNA: TGTGCCAGCAGCCAACCCTCGGGGAACACCATATATTTT. The chain combines TRBV3-1 (or the pseudogene TRBV3-2) with TRBJ1-3, with D hard to call. CDR1 is LGHDT, CDR2 YNNKEL, per germline (reference sequence). The CDR3 has 13 residues. The V gene lost 2 bases and the J gene lost 7 bases, with 9 bases spanning the gap.